The 18 T cell receptor beta chains in this list originate from one sample, sequenced in a study of T cell clones after liver transplantation. Here immunoSEQ multiplex PCR was the method, and the copy in TCRdb shows in-frame clones only, minus some. The sample has roughly 55,000 clones, more than 65% seen once. The starting material was CD4+ T cells from blood, obtained more than 52 months after liver transplant. The origin of the receptors is a human patient who received a liver transplant. Some of these T cells may belong to the graft donor.

This chain uses TRBV5-5 with TRBJ1-6; D not resolved. The V end lost 0 bases, the J end lost 7 bases, and 11 bases lay between the germline ends. The germline V gene encodes CDR1 SGHKS and CDR2 YYEKEE (reference sequence). This CDR3 is built from 15 residues. The CDR3 spells CASSLEARRNSPLHF. In nucleotides, the CDR3 is TGTGCCAGCAGCTTGGAAGCCAGGCGGAATTCACCCCTCCACTTT.

This clone was found a few times. V gene TRBV6-6 combines with J gene TRBJ2-1; D is unresolved. This CDR3 has 12 residues. Trimming left V 7 bases short and J 7 bases short, with 11 bases between. CDR1 MNHNY and CDR2 SVGAGI come from the germline V gene (reference sequence). CDR3 coding DNA: TGTGCCAGCACTAGGGTGGGGAATGAGCAGTTCTTC. As protein: CASTRVGNEQFF.

This chain uses TRBV5-6 with TRBJ1-2; TRBD1 might be the D (5 bases). Between the trimmed V and J ends, which lost 0 bases and 7 bases, there was a span of 13 bases. This CDR3 is built from 14 residues. CDR1 SGHDT and CDR2 YYEEEE come from the germline V gene. CDR3 residues: CASSLGSGSSGYTF. DNA for the CDR3: TGTGCCAGCAGCTTGGGGTCAGGGTCTTCTGGCTACACCTTC.

This clone has just a few counts. Compared with germline, one end of the junction differs, possibly owing to a read error. The J gene is TRBJ1-1, the V gene TRBV6-1; possible D gene TRBD1, 6 bases. The CDR3 runs to 13 residues. Germline CDR1 and CDR2: MNHNS and SASEGT. DNA for the CDR3: TGTGCCAGCAGGGTAACAGGGAACCCTGAAGCTTTCTTT. Amino acid sequence: CASRVTGNPEAFF.

The V call is TRBV28, the J call TRBJ1-2; 8 bases agree with TRBD1. V gave up 5 bases and J gave up 4 bases; unmatched junction bases: 9. This CDR3 has 15 residues. Germline V gives CDR1 MDHEN, CDR2 SYDVKM. For the CDR3, the DNA is TGTGCCAGCAGTCCGCGGACAGGGATTGGCTATGGCTACACCTTC. Translation: CASSPRTGIGYGYTF.

This clone was recorded at least ten times. The rearrangement links TRBV27 to TRBJ1-2; 9 positions match TRBD1. The CDR3 runs to 16 residues. V lost 0 bases, J lost 7 bases, and 9 bases stayed unmatched. Germline-derived CDR1 and CDR2 are MNHEY and SMNVEV (reference sequence). This CDR3 is CASSLSATGGAFGYTF. The DNA for the CDR3 is TGTGCCAGCAGTTTATCCGCAACAGGGGGCGCTTTTGGCTACACCTTC.

The chain couples TRBV30 to TRBJ1-1, with D possibly being TRBD1 (6 bases). The germline CDR1 and CDR2 sequences are GTSNPN and SVGIG (reference sequence). The CDR3 length is 15 residues. V lost 2 bases and J 4 bases, leaving 17 bases between the germline ends. CDR3 coding DNA: TGTGCCTGGAGTCTAGTCTCGTGGGGGCTCACTGAAGCTTTCTTT. Translation: CAWSLVSWGLTEAFF.

This chain's CDR3 is CAWSVSGRGSPLHF. In DNA form, the CDR3 reads TGTGCCTGGAGTGTAAGCGGTCGCGGGTCACCCCTCCACTTT. The rearrangement joins TRBV30 to TRBJ1-6; D is ambiguous. Per germline, CDR1 GTSNPN and CDR2 SVGIG (reference sequence). CDR3 length: 14 residues. The V and J ends lost 0 bases and 10 bases respectively, with 13 bases between them.

In its sample, this clone was seen a few times. The chain links TRBV27 to TRBJ1-5, with D maybe TRBD1 (6 bases). This CDR3 has 16 amino acids. CDR1 MNHEY and CDR2 SMNVEV come from the germline V gene (reference sequence). V lost 6 bases and J 4 bases, leaving 19 bases between the germline ends. The CDR3 region has the DNA TGTGCCAGCAGCTTTTATGGTGGAGGGGGAAATCAGCCCCAGCATTTT. Translation gives CASSFYGGGGNQPQHF.

The rearrangement uses TRBV5-8 and TRBJ2-4; tentative D call: TRBD2 (6 bases). V lost 0 bases and J 8 bases, leaving 12 bases between the germline ends. The CDR3 has 14 residues. Germline V gives CDR1 SGHTS, CDR2 YDEGEE. CDR3 sequence: CASSLGSGRHIQYF. The DNA of the CDR3 is TGTGCCAGCAGCTTGGGTTCAGGGAGGCACATTCAGTACTTC.

CDR3 sequence (DNA): TGTGCCAGCAACAAGGGACAGGCCGTTATGGGCTACACCTTC. Encoded protein: CASNKGQAVMGYTF. The chain couples TRBV28 to TRBJ1-2; TRBD1 agrees at 8 bases. The CDR3 extends over 14 amino acids. The germline CDR1 and CDR2 sequences are MDHEN and SYDVKM. V shed 7 bases and J 8 bases; nucleotides not matched to a gene: 12.

This sequence joins TRBV28 and TRBJ1-2, with D tentatively TRBD1 (5 bases). The CDR3 runs to 13 residues. Germline lookup yields CDR1 MDHEN and CDR2 SYDVKM. V lost 5 bases, J lost 4 bases, and 11 bases lay in between. DNA for the CDR3: TGTGCCAGCAGTGTAGGGGCTAGCTATGGCTACACCTTC. Translated: CASSVGASYGYTF.

The chain uses TRBV11-1 and TRBJ2-7; D unresolved. The germline V gene has CDR1 SGHAT and CDR2 FQDESV (reference sequence). Between the trimmed V and J ends, which lost 2 bases and 6 bases, there was a span of 8 bases. The CDR3 extends over 12 amino acids. The CDR3 reads CASSLLVREQYF. Written as DNA, the CDR3 is TGTGCCAGCAGCTTATTGGTACGCGAGCAGTACTTC.

This chain links TRBV19 with TRBJ2-1; 8 bases agree with TRBD2. This CDR3 region has 15 residues. Germline loops: CDR1 LNHDA, CDR2 SQIVND (reference sequence). V lost 2 bases, J lost 3 bases, and 3 bases stayed unmatched. Here the CDR3 reads CASSIFAGGYNEQFF. The CDR3, as DNA: TGTGCCAGTAGTATATTTGCGGGGGGCTACAATGAGCAGTTCTTC. The full variable domain, its missing parts supplied by reference TRBV19 and TRBJ2-1, is DGGITQSPKYLFRKEGQNVTLSCEQNLNHDAMYWYRQDPGQGLRLIYYSQIVNDFQKGDIAEGYSVSREKKESFPLTVTSAQKNPTAFYLCASSIFAGGYNEQFFGPGTRLTVL.

CDR3 in amino acids: CASSQDRGAGSDEQFF. CDR3 coding DNA: TGTGCCAGCAGCCAAGATCGGGGGGCCGGATCCGATGAGCAGTTCTTC. This chain uses TRBV4-2 with TRBJ2-1; D perhaps matches TRBD2 (7 bases). Per germline, CDR1 LGHNA and CDR2 YNFKEQ. V was cut by 0 bases and J by 8 bases, with 17 bases left in between. The CDR3 covers 16 residues.

V and J are TRBV5-6 and TRBJ1-2; D is unresolved. Trimming pared 4 bases from V and 2 bases from J, leaving 12 bases between. Germline V gene lookup returns CDR1 SGHDT and CDR2 YYEEEE. The CDR3 length is 14 residues. The CDR3 DNA reads as TGTGCCAGCAGCCGCCTCCCTTTCAACTATGGCTACACCTTC. Amino acid sequence: CASSRLPFNYGYTF.

The chain joins TRBV7-3 to TRBJ2-3; 8 nucleotides match TRBD1. Germline V CDR1 and CDR2: SGHTA, FQGTGA. Trimming cost V 5 bases and J 5 bases; bases outside gene matches: 6. CDR3 length equals 14 residues. The CDR3 sequence: CASSPQGAEDTQYF. The CDR3 nucleotides read TGTGCCAGCAGCCCTCAGGGGGCTGAAGATACGCAGTATTTT.

The chain is built from TRBV9 and TRBJ1-3; possibly TRBD1 for D (5 bases). V lost 4 bases and J 0 bases, leaving 11 bases between the germline ends. CDR1 and CDR2 (germline): SGDLS, YYNGEE. The CDR3 has 15 residues. CDR3 sequence (DNA): TGTGCCAGCAGCCAGGGTGCCCACTCTGGAAACACCATATATTTT. This encodes CASSQGAHSGNTIYF.